These 20 T cell receptor beta chains originate from one sample sequenced in a study of T cells in Graves' hyperthyroidism and ophthalmopathy (dated by TCRdb to the late 2010s). Libraries were constructed by multiplex PCR. The run used an Illumina HiSeq 2000. The TCR beta CDR3 regions were amplified from RNA transcripts. For the first round of RT-PCR on the TCR CDR3, the HTBI primer set was used together with the Qiagen OneStep RT-PCR kit. TCRdb trimmed public reads at Q25 via fastp, called clones via MiXCR and kept in-frame beta chains. Duplicate CDR3 protein sequences are folded into a single record with the most common DNA and genes. The sample includes about 510,000 distinct CDR3 sequences, with around 15% observed a single time. The biggest ten clones account for about 14% of the sample. Sequenced material: blood. These receptors all stem from a woman in her 40s with Graves' hyperthyroidism.

Note on this clonotype: Without the conserved terminal phenylalanine or tryptophan, this CDR3 likely stems from a read error. This rearrangement joins TRBV10-3 to TRBJ2-1, with D tentatively TRBD2 (6 bases). The V and J ends lost 4 bases and 7 bases respectively, with 17 bases between them. This CDR3 has 15 residues. Looked up from germline, CDR1 is ENHRY and CDR2 is SYGVKD. CDR3 coding DNA: TGTGCCATCAGTGGCCCGGGAGTGGGAAGGAATGAGCAGTTCTCC. Its translation is CAISGPGVGRNEQFS.

About this clonotype: One base away lies a much larger clone, so this may be a sequencing read error. This likely comes from a read error, as the CDR3 has no conserved phenylalanine or tryptophan at its end. The chain couples TRBV28 to TRBJ2-7; tentative D call: TRBD1 (6 bases). Deletions cut 10 bases from V and 4 bases from J, with 20 bases between. CDR1 is MDHEN, CDR2 SYDVKM, per germline. The CDR3 consists of 14 residues. CDR3 amino acids: CATELRGPVYEQYL. The DNA for the CDR3 is TGTGCCACCGAACTCAGGGGACCCGTATACGAGCAGTACCTC.

Points on this clonotype: The CDR3 carries no conserved terminal phenylalanine or tryptophan, so it likely arises from a read error. The V gene is TRBV4-2, the J gene TRBJ2-7, with 9 bases identical to TRBD2. CDR1 is LGHNA and CDR2 is YNFKEQ in the germline V gene. The CDR3 covers 18 residues. Trimming removed 0 bases from V and 0 bases from J; junction bases left unmatched: 9. The CDR3 coding sequence is TGTGCCAGCAGCCAAGACCGGCTAGCGGGAATCAGCTCCTACGAGCAGTACCTC. Protein sequence: CASSQDRLAGISSYEQYL.

The V call is TRBV29-1, the J call TRBJ2-5; the match to TRBD2 covers 10 bases. This CDR3 is built from 14 residues. CDR1 is SQVTM and CDR2 is ANQGSEA in the germline V gene. J lost 1 base, V lost 4 bases, and 3 bases had no gene match. CDR3 in amino acids: CSVASGGSQETQYF. Here the CDR3 DNA reads TGCAGCGTTGCTAGCGGGGGCTCCCAAGAGACCCAGTACTTC.

This rearrangement joins TRBV6-2 or TRBV6-3 to TRBJ2-1; a possible D gene is TRBD2 (6 bases). The germline V and J ends were trimmed by 7 bases and 1 base, with 11 bases remaining between them. The CDR3 consists of 14 residues. CDR1 is MNHEY, CDR2 SVGEGT, per germline. The CDR3 region has the DNA TGTGCCAGCACCGGGAGTGGGTCCTACAATGAGCAGTTCTTC. Translating it yields CASTGSGSYNEQFF.

The J gene is TRBJ2-3, the V gene TRBV6-1; maybe TRBD1 (6 bases). Germline CDR1 and CDR2: MNHNS and SASEGT. V gave up 6 bases and J gave up 2 bases, with 15 bases separating them. The CDR3 covers 15 residues. The CDR3 protein is CASRPGQHYTDTQYF. CDR3 DNA: TGTGCCAGCAGACCTGGACAGCACTACACAGATACGCAGTATTTT.

This clonotype showed up just a few times. The V call is TRBV15, the J call TRBJ2-7; 7 nucleotides agree with TRBD1. With 3 bases clipped from V and 1 base from J, the junction kept 3 bases outside the gene matches. Germline loops: CDR1 LNHNV, CDR2 YYDKDF (reference sequence). This CDR3 comprises 14 residues. The CDR3 DNA sequence: TGTGCCACCAGCAGTGACAGGGCGTCCTACGAGCAGTACTTC. Residues: CATSSDRASYEQYF.

V and J are TRBV4-1 and TRBJ2-7; 9 bases match TRBD1. Germline lookup yields CDR1 MGHRA and CDR2 YSYEKL. This CDR3 comprises 17 residues. V shed 2 bases, J shed 5 bases, and the junction held 13 bases outside the gene matches. CDR3 sequence (DNA): TGCGCCAGCAGCCAACAGGACAGGGGACTCCTTACGGACGAGCAGTACTTC. This sequence encodes CASSQQDRGLLTDEQYF.

This clonotype was recorded at least ten times. This chain links TRBV3-1 with TRBJ1-1; D gene ambiguous. The CDR3 has 14 residues. V dropped 4 bases and J dropped 1 base, with 10 bases sitting between them. CDR1 LGHDT and CDR2 YNNKEL come from the germline V gene (reference sequence). CDR3 in amino acids: CASSPGLKNTEAFF. The CDR3 DNA is TGTGCCAGCAGCCCAGGACTGAAGAACACTGAAGCTTTCTTT.

This sequence joins TRBV28 and TRBJ1-3, with D hard to call. The V gene lost 7 bases and the J gene lost 6 bases, with 7 bases spanning the gap. Germline CDR1 reads MDHEN; CDR2 reads SYDVKM. CDR3 length: 11 amino acids. CDR3 sequence reads: CASTGPNTIYF. The DNA for the CDR3 is TGTGCCAGCACGGGTCCAAACACCATATATTTT.

The rearrangement joins TRBV6-1 to TRBJ2-1; D gene uncertain. The CDR3 consists of 15 residues. V lost 3 bases and J lost 8, with 17 bases in between. Germline CDR1 MNHNS, CDR2 SASEGT. The CDR3 is CASSDGPSGSDEQFF. The CDR3 DNA follows: TGTGCCAGCAGTGACGGCCCCTCTGGTTCGGATGAGCAGTTCTTC.

This clonotype was seen many times. V is TRBV30 and J is TRBJ2-7, with 7 positions matching TRBD2. V shed 4 bases and J 4 bases; nucleotides not matched to a gene: 4. Germline V gene data show CDR1 as GTSNPN and CDR2 as SVGIG (reference sequence). This CDR3 has 12 residues. The CDR3 region is CAWMSSGYEQYF. The CDR3 bases are TGTGCCTGGATGTCTAGCGGTTACGAGCAGTACTTC.

The chain joins TRBV27 to TRBJ2-7, with a tentative D call TRBD2 (6 bases). V lost 3 bases to trimming and J lost 2 bases, with 11 bases between them. The CDR3 totals 14 residues. The V gene's germline CDR1 is MNHEY and CDR2 SMNVEV (reference sequence). CDR3 sequence reads: CASSFVPGAYEQYF. The CDR3 nucleotides read TGTGCCAGCAGTTTTGTTCCGGGGGCCTACGAGCAGTACTTC.

The V gene is TRBV29-1, the J gene TRBJ1-4; possible D gene TRBD1, 5 bases. The germline V gene has CDR1 SQVTM and CDR2 ANQGSEA. V lost 4 bases and J 4 bases, leaving 13 bases between the germline ends. The CDR3 covers 14 residues. CDR3 amino acids: CSVVRDGFNEKLFF. The CDR3 bases are TGCAGCGTTGTAAGGGACGGCTTTAATGAAAAACTGTTTTTT. The whole variable domain, filled in from reference TRBV29-1 and TRBJ1-4, reads SAVISQKPSRDICQRGTSLTIQCQVDSQVTMMFWYRQQPGQSLTLIATANQGSEATYESGFVIDKFPISRPNLTFSTLTVSNMSPEDSSIYLCSVVRDGFNEKLFFGSGTQLSVL.

The rearrangement links TRBV4-1 to TRBJ1-3; tentative D call: TRBD1 (5 bases). There are 19 residues in the CDR3. Trimming left V 2 bases short and J 1 base short, with 21 bases between. Germline V CDR1 and CDR2: MGHRA, YSYEKL. CDR3 nucleotide sequence: TGCGCCAGCAGCCAATTCGGGGGGAGTCAGGGACTATCTGGAAACACCATATATTTT. Protein product: CASSQFGGSQGLSGNTIYF.

This clonotype has ten or more counts. The chain links TRBV6-1 to TRBJ1-1, with D possibly being TRBD1 (5 bases). CDR1 and CDR2 from the germline V gene are MNHNS and SASEGT. CDR3 length: 15 residues. V dropped 6 bases and J dropped 1 base, with 15 bases sitting between them. CDR3: CASSHEGRPNTEAFF. CDR3 nucleotide sequence: TGTGCCAGCAGCCACGAGGGACGGCCGAACACTGAAGCTTTCTTT.

This clonotype has at least ten counts. This chain uses TRBV6-1 with TRBJ2-7; 8 nucleotides agree with TRBD1. Per germline, CDR1 MNHNS and CDR2 SASEGT. The V segment lost 5 bases and the J segment 6 bases; nucleotides outside the gene matches: 9. The length of the CDR3 is 14 residues. This CDR3 reads CASSSGQGASEQYF. The DNA of the CDR3 is TGTGCCAGCAGTTCAGGACAGGGAGCAAGCGAGCAGTACTTC.

This clonotype was observed a few times. The chain links TRBV11-2 to TRBJ1-1; D is possibly TRBD1 (6 bases). The length of the CDR3 is 17 residues. The ends were cut back, 2 bases at V and 4 bases at J, with 20 bases in the middle. Per the germline V gene, CDR1 is SGHAT and CDR2 is FQNNGV. The CDR3 bases are TGTGCCAGCAGCTTATTATCGACAGGATTGATGAGCACTGAAGCTTTCTTT. Protein sequence: CASSLLSTGLMSTEAFF.

This clonotype was seen repeatedly, ten times or more. The chain joins TRBV6-2 or TRBV6-3 to TRBJ2-7, with 11 bases matching TRBD2. Per the germline V gene, CDR1 is MNHEY and CDR2 is SVGEGT. This CDR3 region has 15 residues. J was trimmed by 0 bases and V by 6 bases; bases with no gene match: 4. CDR3 loop: CASSQGLAASYEQYF. The CDR3 coding sequence is TGTGCCAGCAGCCAGGGACTAGCGGCCTCCTACGAGCAGTACTTC.

V gene TRBV7-9 combines with J gene TRBJ2-7; TRBD2 matches 8 bases. The germline V gene has CDR1 SEHNR and CDR2 FQNEAQ (reference sequence). The CDR3 runs 14 residues. Trimming took 5 bases from V and 6 from J; bases not matched to a gene: 9. The CDR3 spells CASSLKRGPGEQYF. The DNA of the CDR3 is TGTGCCAGCAGCCTTAAGCGGGGGCCTGGCGAGCAGTACTTC. The full variable domain, in which reference TRBV7-9 and TRBJ2-7 provide the parts outside the CDR3, is DTGVSQNPRHKITKRGQNVTFRCDPISEHNRLYWYRQTLGQGPEFLTYFQNEAQLEKSRLLSDRFSAERPKGSFSTLEIQRTEQGDSAMYLCASSLKRGPGEQYFGPGTRLTVT.